This T cell receptor beta chain was recovered during a study of molecular identifiers for immune sequencing clone quantification. Overall study: Sequencing covered four of five parts into which replicate RNA from approximately 22,000 or 94,000 naive CD8 cells was split.

Source material for naive CD8 libraries was about 17,000 to 1,100,000 sorted cells, with 10%, 30% or 50% RNA. Naive CD8 T cells were FACS-sorted by CD8+CD4-CCR7+CD45RA+ markers. A note on this clonotype: Its antigen is currently unknown. A read error may explain this, as a much larger clone is one base away. A read error is likely, as this CDR3 ends without the conserved phenylalanine or tryptophan.

A single record per CDR3 protein comes from TCRdb applying MiXCR to the PCR reads. The sample lists roughly 630,000 distinct CDR3 sequences, roughly 23% occurring once. The ends were cut back, 1 base at V and 2 bases at J, with 7 bases in the middle. The CDR3 loop spans 14 amino acids. Study-wide results and limits: Amid roughly 1 million naive cells, spiked Jurkat TCR RNA from one cell was reportedly still detectable.

The chain carries TRBV23-1 and TRBJ2-3; D is undetermined. TRBV23-1 has ORF status, its function being uncertain. This receptor was taken from a human donor in good health. Some libraries in this study had Jurkat cell RNA spiked in. Material for sequencing was naive CD8+ T cells from blood, with Jurkat cell RNA spiked in. The subset was: FACS-sorted CD8+CD4-CCR7+CD45RA+ naive T cells. The CDR3, as DNA: TGCGCCAGCAGTCAATTCATCTTCACAGATACGCAGTATTCT. Protein: CASSQFIFTDTQYS.